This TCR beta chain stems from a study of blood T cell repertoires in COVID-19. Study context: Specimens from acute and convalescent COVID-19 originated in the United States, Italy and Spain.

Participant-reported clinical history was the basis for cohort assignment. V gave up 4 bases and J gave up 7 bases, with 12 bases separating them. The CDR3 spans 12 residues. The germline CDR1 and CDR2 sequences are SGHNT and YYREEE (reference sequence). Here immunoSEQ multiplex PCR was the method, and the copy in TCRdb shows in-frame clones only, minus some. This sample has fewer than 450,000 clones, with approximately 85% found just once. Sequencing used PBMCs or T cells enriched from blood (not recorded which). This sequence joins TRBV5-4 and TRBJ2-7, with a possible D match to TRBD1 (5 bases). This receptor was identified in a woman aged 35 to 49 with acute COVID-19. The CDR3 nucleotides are TGTGCCAGCAGCCCATACACAGGAGAGCAGTACTTC. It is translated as CASSPYTGEQYF.